The next 19 T cell receptor beta chains were all read from a single sample in a study of T cells in Graves' hyperthyroidism and ophthalmopathy. Amplification of TCR beta CDR3 regions was performed using RNA transcripts as template. Initially, a first-round RT-PCR of the TCR CDR3 employed the HTBI primer set. TCRdb recomputed calls from the multiplex PCR reads with MiXCR, one row per CDR3 protein. The table lists about 480,000 distinct CDR3 sequences, around 15% of them singletons, with under 20% in the top ten. Sequenced input: blood. The receptors were gathered from a woman aged 18-29 years with Graves' hyperthyroidism.

This clonotype occurred a few times. The J gene is TRBJ1-6, the V gene TRBV19, with a weak D call TRBD1 (5 bases). The CDR3 is 13 amino acids. V was trimmed by 8 bases and J by 6 bases, leaving 11 bases between them. In germline, CDR1 is LNHDA, CDR2 SQIVND (reference sequence). CDR3 protein: CASEEGFNSPLHF. In DNA, the CDR3 is TGTGCCAGTGAGGAGGGGTTTAATTCACCCCTCCACTTT.

This clonotype was picked up many times. This chain connects TRBV2 to TRBJ2-2, with 9 nucleotides matching TRBD1. Trimming removed 6 bases from V and 3 bases from J; junction bases left unmatched: 5. Germline V lookup: CDR1 SNHLY, CDR2 FYNNEI. The CDR3 has 15 residues. In nucleotides, the CDR3 is TGTGCCAGCAGGGGGGACAGGGTGCACACCGGGGAGCTGTTTTTT. This gives the protein CASRGDRVHTGELFF. Combining the CDR3 with reference TRBV2 and TRBJ2-2 gives the whole variable domain EPEVTQTPSHQVTQMGQEVILRCVPISNHLYFYWYRQILGQKVEFLVSFYNNEISEKSEIFDDQFSVERPDGSNFTLKIRSTKLEDSAMYFCASRGDRVHTGELFFGEGSRLTVL.

There are a few counts of this clonotype. This chain joins TRBV19 and TRBJ2-7; the D is unclear. The V end lost 3 bases, the J end lost 0 bases, and 6 bases lay between the germline ends. Germline-derived CDR1 and CDR2 are LNHDA and SQIVND (reference sequence). The CDR3 has 13 residues. The chain's CDR3 is CASSIASSYEQYF. As DNA, the CDR3 is TGTGCCAGTAGTATCGCTAGCTCCTACGAGCAGTACTTC.

This clonotype was seen repeatedly, ten times or more. The V gene is TRBV29-1, the J gene TRBJ2-1, with 10 nucleotides matching TRBD2. This CDR3 has 18 residues. The germline gives CDR1 SQVTM, CDR2 ANQGSEA. The junction had 15 bases not matched to a gene; V was cut back by 7 bases and J by 0 bases. CDR3 sequence: CSASGVLAGLGSYNEQFF. The CDR3 nucleotides are TGCAGCGCCTCCGGTGTACTAGCGGGGCTAGGCTCCTACAATGAGCAGTTCTTC.

About this clonotype itself: Since a much larger clone is just one base distant, this may be a read error. The chain is built from TRBV2 and TRBJ2-7, with D unresolved. The CDR3 loop spans 12 amino acids. Germline CDR1 and CDR2: SNHLY and FYNNEI. CDR3 residues: CAGSVRTREQYF. The CDR3 DNA sequence: TGTGCCGGCAGTGTCCGAACGAGGGAGCAGTACTTC.

This clonotype has ten or more counts. The chain carries TRBV30 and TRBJ2-1; D is undetermined. CDR1 GTSNPN and CDR2 SVGIG come from the germline V gene (reference sequence). Deletions cut 3 bases from V and 0 bases from J, with 9 bases between. The CDR3 covers 14 residues. The CDR3 region has the DNA TGTGCCTGGAGGCCCGCGAGCTCCTACAATGAGCAGTTCTTC. Amino acids: CAWRPASSYNEQFF.

This clonotype has a count of ten or more. The chain joins TRBV30 to TRBJ2-7; 11 bases fit TRBD2. J lost 3 bases, V lost 2 bases, and 0 bases had no gene match. This CDR3 spans 13 amino acids. Germline CDR1 and CDR2: GTSNPN and SVGIG (reference sequence). CDR3 bases: TGTGCCTGGAGTACTAGCGGGAGCTACGAGCAGTACTTC. It translates to CAWSTSGSYEQYF.

This sequence joins TRBV20-1 and TRBJ2-1, with D possibly TRBD2 on 5 matching bases. Germline lookup yields CDR1 DFQATT and CDR2 SNEGSKA (reference sequence). The ends were cut back, 4 bases at V and 8 bases at J, with 21 bases in the middle. This CDR3 has 15 residues. In DNA, the CDR3 is TGCAGTGCTAATCCTTCGGGAAGATGGAACGATGAGCAGTTCTTC. Translating gives CSANPSGRWNDEQFF.

This rearrangement joins TRBV19 to TRBJ1-2, with D unresolved. Trimming shortened V by 7 bases and J by 3 bases, and 15 bases separated the two germline ends. Germline CDR1 LNHDA, CDR2 SQIVND (reference sequence). This CDR3 is 14 amino acids long. CDR3 sequence (DNA): TGTGCCAGTAATCGGGCCGTCCCTCACTATGGCTACACCTTC. It specifies CASNRAVPHYGYTF.

This clonotype was observed a handful of times. The J gene is TRBJ2-1, the V gene TRBV20-1; D ambiguous. The CDR3 has 11 amino acids. Germline V gives CDR1 DFQATT, CDR2 SNEGSKA (reference sequence). V lost 3 bases to trimming and J lost 3 bases, with 3 bases between them. CDR3 residues: CSARVYNEQFF. CDR3 in DNA: TGCAGTGCTAGGGTCTACAATGAGCAGTTCTTC.

There are many counts of this clonotype. This rearrangement joins TRBV19 to TRBJ2-5, with 11 bases identical to TRBD1. Trimming removed 5 bases from V and 5 bases from J; junction bases left unmatched: 13. This CDR3 contains 17 residues. Germline V gene sequence: CDR1 LNHDA, CDR2 SQIVND (reference sequence). DNA for the CDR3: TGTGCCAGTAGTCCGCCCCCGGGACAGGGGGTTTGGGAGACCCAGTACTTC. It yields the protein CASSPPPGQGVWETQYF.

This clonotype was detected only a few times. V gene TRBV6-1 combines with J gene TRBJ2-7, with D hard to call. Germline values: CDR1 MNHNS, CDR2 SASEGT. V was clipped by 6 bases and J by 2 bases, with 14 bases between them. This CDR3 contains 14 residues. CDR3 sequence (DNA): TGTGCCAGCAGGCAAGGGTCCAAAGCCTACGAGCAGTACTTC. Translated, it gives CASRQGSKAYEQYF.

This clonotype was counted ten times or more. The V call is TRBV20-1, the J call TRBJ1-1; D may be TRBD1 (5 bases). Trimming removed 7 bases at V and 6 bases at J, with 21 bases between. The CDR3 sequence is 14 residues long. Germline V CDR1 and CDR2: DFQATT, SNEGSKA (reference sequence). Here the CDR3 DNA reads TGCAGTGTCCTAGACAGACGCACTCCCCCTGAAGCTTTCTTT. Translating it yields CSVLDRRTPPEAFF.

This clonotype was observed a handful of times. The chain combines TRBV28 with TRBJ1-2, with 7 bases fitting TRBD1. This CDR3 has 14 amino acids. V lost 2 bases, J lost 5 bases, and 5 bases stayed unmatched. Germline V gene lookup returns CDR1 MDHEN and CDR2 SYDVKM. The CDR3: CASSLEGAWYGYTF. CDR3 nucleotide sequence: TGTGCCAGCAGTTTAGAGGGGGCTTGGTATGGCTACACCTTC.

A note on this clonotype: This may be a read error: a much more frequent sequence differs by one nucleotide. The genes are TRBV20-1 and TRBJ2-7; 8 bases line up with TRBD2. The CDR3 consists of 14 residues. V dropped 1 base and J dropped 5; count of bases not matched to a gene: 7. CDR1 DFQATT and CDR2 SNEGSKA come from the germline V gene (reference sequence). The CDR3 protein is CSARAGGPRNEQYF. CDR3 nucleotide sequence: TGCAGTGCTAGAGCGGGAGGGCCTAGGAACGAGCAGTACTTC.

This chain links TRBV29-1 with TRBJ2-1; D is unresolved. In germline, CDR1 is SQVTM, CDR2 ANQGSEA. CDR3 length: 12 amino acids. The germline V and J ends were trimmed by 4 bases and 7 bases, with 11 bases remaining between them. The CDR3 nucleotides are TGCAGCGTTGGTGTCGTAGGGAATGAGCAGTTCTTC. It encodes CSVGVVGNEQFF.

This clonotype was recorded at least ten times. The CDR3 protein is CSVSRGSGNTIYF. CDR3 coding DNA: TGCAGCGTTTCTAGGGGCTCTGGAAACACCATATATTTT. The chain combines TRBV29-1 with TRBJ1-3; tentatively, D is TRBD1 (5 bases). The CDR3 length is 13 residues. Germline V gene data show CDR1 as SQVTM and CDR2 as ANQGSEA. V shed 5 bases and J shed 0 bases, with 8 bases lying between them.

This clonotype was seen a handful of times. The V call is TRBV7-8, the J call TRBJ2-7; TRBD1 matches 7 bases. Germline V CDR1 and CDR2: SGHVS, FQNEAQ. The CDR3 is made up of 15 amino acids. V shed 1 base and J 2 bases; nucleotides not matched to a gene: 5. The CDR3 spells CASSLETGLTYEQYV. CDR3 coding DNA: TGTGCCAGCAGCTTAGAGACAGGGTTGACCTACGAGCAGTACGTC.

The chain has TRBV6-1 and TRBJ1-2, with D possibly TRBD1 on 6 matching bases. Trimming left V 6 bases short and J 1 base short, with 9 bases between. CDR1 and CDR2 (germline): MNHNS, SASEGT. This CDR3 region has 13 residues. As DNA, the CDR3 is TGTGCCAGCAGGAAGGACAGTAACTATGGCTACACCTTC. It codes for CASRKDSNYGYTF.